Detailed here is one T cell receptor beta chain. The antigen this receptor binds is unknown. The input lacks base qualities; no much larger clone sits a single base away. Within the sample, other DNA sequences also encode this same CDR3. This sample was taken from a study of shared clonotypes between healthy human individuals (dated by TCRdb to the early 2020s). Concerning the study at large: Two women and a few men aged 18 to 49 years were included in the cohort. For each donor, CD4 naive and CD4 memory were each given three plates, CD8 naive was given two plates, and CD8 memory was given one plate. Each donor's leukapheresis produced roughly between roughly 0.85 and 10 billion PBMCs. To increase sequencing depth and limit assay-specific biases, different laboratories used diverse techniques to prepare libraries and sequence TCR repertoires. The study deeply sequenced blood TCR repertoires of about five healthy adults to estimate repertoire size and the extent of clonotype sharing between individuals.

What the authors observed across the whole study: Rarefaction of sorted-subset datasets indicated incomplete sequencing despite the large sequencing depth. Sampling was restricted to blood, and TCR repertoires in tissues likely differ from the TCR repertoires found in blood. Across a few donors, roughly 5.4% of naive CD4, approximately 4% of naive CD8, under 2.5% of memory CD4, and 0.4% of memory CD8 clonotypes were shared. Higher generation probabilities were observed for clonotypes shared by all four sorted-subset donors than for non-shared clonotypes. Pairwise subsampling indicated that sequencing depth was expected to affect the degree of clonotype sharing among donors. Naive subsets generally had larger estimated clonotype richness than memory subsets did. The genetic and exposure-history diversity represented was limited by the small number of donors.

V is shortened by 1 base, J by 4 bases, and the region joining them spans 6 bases. CDR1 SEHNR and CDR2 FQNEAQ are derived from the germline V gene (reference sequence). There are 13 amino acids in the CDR3, from cysteine to phenylalanine inclusive. Of all the DNA, just the CDR3 is kept, 39 bases in frame from base 1. The donors were healthy, HIV-negative adults with no recently reported acute infections or vaccinations. Every donor was a Caucasian adult residing in Nashville, Tennessee, USA. CD4+ T cells were enriched through magnetic negative selection, after which naive cells were positively selected on CD45RA and the remaining negative fraction served as the memory subset. Blood was obtained by leukapheresis, after which PBMCs were separated by Ficoll-Histopaque density gradient centrifugation and cryopreserved in liquid nitrogen vapor phase. Purity and quantity of every magnetically sorted T cell population were checked by analytical flow cytometry. Genomic DNA was isolated from every sorted fraction and measured by UV absorbance on a Nanodrop 2000c.

Using the deep immunoSEQ assay, multiplex PCR amplified TCR CDR3 regions from genomic DNA. For each cell subset, the extracted genomic DNA was distributed evenly across all wells of several immunoSEQ 96-well plates, and each plate served as one replicate. For sorted subsets, roughly 200 ng genomic DNA, equal to 25,000 to 35,000 T cell genomes, was loaded into each replicate PCR. Purified libraries were measured with a Qubit 3.0 fluorometer, size-checked on a Bioanalyzer 2100, and measured again with the KAPA Library Quantification kit. Every immunoSEQ 96-well plate was sequenced on a separate single-read 150-cycle Illumina NextSeq 550 flow cell. For the original study's pipeline: The immunoSEQ output contained only junctional sequences without quality scores, so filtering could not match that applied to full-length reads. Sequences were annotated with PyIR, a Python wrapper for IgBLAST v1.9, and V/J genes and CDR3 were assigned using IMGT germline references. Reads were removed for weak V/J assignments (E-value above 1e-6), missing CDR3, stop codons, out-of-frame junctions, or ambiguous translated residues. V3J clonotypes were defined by identical inferred V gene, J gene, and CDR3 amino acid sequence. To compute the percentage overlap between repertoires, the number of shared unique clonotypes was divided by the size of the smaller repertoire. RTK rarefaction, the Chao1 estimator, and Recon v2.1 estimates of unobserved clonotypes were used to assess repertoire richness. Generation probabilities were computed with OLGA for all TCRbeta clonotypes obtained by the gDNA method from four donors. TCRdb re-hosts the immuneACCESS table, in-frame sequences only. Its copies lack some clones; in the studies checked, an unresolved V gene accounts for under half of them, and the cause for the rest is not known. Clonal size and the V and J genes are those of that table, whereas D and trimming came from the DNA. The table for this sample lists fewer than 2.5 million clones; 80% to 95% of them were counted only once. The top ten clones comprise about 0.38% of the sample.

The TCR was taken from a man younger than 30 in good health. Some clones in this sample may be carry-over from other donors' samples. Sequencing was done on a sample of naive CD4+ T cells from PBMCs. The cell subset or site label, as the study defines it: CD45RA+ positively selected. The sequence joins TRBV7-9 to TRBJ2-3; no D gene can be assigned with confidence. Here is the DNA: TGTGCCAGCAGCTTAGGCGGCGCAGATACGCAGTATTTT. Translated, it reads CASSLGGADTQYF.